This T cell receptor beta chain was documented in a study of CD8+ T cells in alopecia areata. The overall study: Treated patients were dosed with oral tofacitinib, taking 5 to 10 mg twice daily. A 6-month period off drug followed tofacitinib, which lasted 6 to 18 months.

Following RNA extraction, reverse transcription yielded cDNA that acted as the sequencing template. The method was immunoSEQ multiplex PCR; TCRdb's version includes in-frame clones alone and lacks a portion of them. The repertoire includes 200,000 to 250,000 clones, over 40% of them detected once, and around 2.5% sits in the top ten. To note about this clone: Its cognate antigen is unknown.

Study outcomes and limitations: Among the top 100, expanded CD8+ clones were significantly decreased by tofacitinib, as was scalp clonality. Many of the expanded lesional clones endured in scalp and blood while on tofacitinib.

V shed 6 bases and J shed 4 bases, with 15 bases lying between them. This CDR3 contains 15 residues. Germline values: CDR1 MNHEY, CDR2 SVGAGI. The sample's treatment: oral pan-JAK inhibitor, 5-10 mg twice daily. The sample consisted of CD4+ T cells sorted from blood, taken at approximately week 37, from a patient treated with tofacitinib. This receptor was taken from a human donor with alopecia areata. The V call is TRBV6-5, the J call TRBJ2-2; D is uncertain. Here the CDR3 reads CASSSTGPPTGELFF. The CDR3 region has the DNA TGTGCCAGCAGCTCTACTGGACCCCCCACCGGGGAGCTGTTTTTT.